Below, 21 T cell receptor beta chains from the same sample are listed, as sequenced in a study of OX40 agonist ivuxolimab in advanced cancers. Assay used: immunoSEQ multiplex PCR; TCRdb lists only in-frame clones, some missing. The repertoire holds about 75,000 clones, with roughly 90% as singletons. Specimen: CD4+ or CD8+ T cells sorted from blood, collected in a trial of the OX40 agonist ivuxolimab. The receptors here all came from an adult with an advanced solid tumor such as melanoma, head and neck, liver or kidney cancer.

The chain is built from TRBV4-2 and TRBJ2-7; 8 nucleotides agree with TRBD2. V was clipped by 0 bases and J by 4 bases; unmatched bases: 8. Germline CDR1 is LGHNA and CDR2 is YNFKEQ. The CDR3 spans 16 residues. As DNA, the CDR3 is TGTGCCAGCAGCCAAGAGTACGGGGGGGAGGAATACGAGCAGTACTTC. Translation gives CASSQEYGGEEYEQYF.

The chain links TRBV7-9 to TRBJ2-7; TRBD1 agrees at 7 bases. The germline gives CDR1 SEHNR, CDR2 FQNEAQ (reference sequence). J was trimmed by 6 bases and V by 5 bases; bases with no gene match: 25. This CDR3 has 19 amino acids. The chain's CDR3 is CASSTDRPTLLRVVGEQYF. The CDR3 DNA reads as TGTGCCAGCAGCACGGACAGGCCAACTCTCCTTAGGGTTGTAGGCGAGCAGTACTTC.

J is TRBJ1-6 and V is TRBV23-1; D might be TRBD1 (5 bases). TRBV23-1 carries the ORF label, with uncertain function. Deletions cut 0 bases from V and 6 bases from J, with 15 bases between. CDR3 size: 17 residues. Here the CDR3 reads CASSQSKAGQGNSPLHF. DNA for the CDR3: TGCGCCAGCAGTCAATCGAAGGCAGGGCAGGGTAATTCACCCCTCCACTTT.

V and J are TRBV7-2 and TRBJ1-6; no reliable D call. CDR1 is SGHTA and CDR2 is FQGNSA in the germline V gene. Trimming removed 6 bases at V and 4 bases at J, with 10 bases between. This CDR3 spans 14 amino acids. The CDR3 coding sequence is TGTGCCAGCAGGGAGGACGGGTATAATTCACCCCTCCACTTT. Protein product: CASREDGYNSPLHF.

This clone turned up a few times. The chain carries TRBV29-1 and TRBJ2-2; possible D gene TRBD2, 6 bases. V shed 3 bases and J shed 5 bases, with 13 bases lying between them. The CDR3 extends over 14 amino acids. CDR1 SQVTM and CDR2 ANQGSEA come from the germline V gene. The CDR3 region is CSVELNRGTGELFF. The CDR3 DNA reads TGCAGCGTTGAGTTGAACCGGGGGACCGGGGAGCTGTTTTTT.

The rearrangement links TRBV4-2 to TRBJ2-7; 7 bases are shared with TRBD2. This CDR3 contains 15 residues. V gave up 5 bases and J gave up 5 bases; unmatched junction bases: 12. Germline values: CDR1 LGHNA, CDR2 YNFKEQ. CDR3 region: CASSSWGGGEDEQYF. As DNA, the CDR3 is TGTGCCAGCAGCTCTTGGGGGGGAGGAGAAGACGAGCAGTACTTC.

The genes are TRBV7-8 and TRBJ1-1; the D gene is possibly TRBD1 (5 bases). V lost 1 base to trimming and J lost 7 bases, with 7 bases between them. The V gene's germline CDR1 is SGHVS and CDR2 FQNEAQ. CDR3 size: 12 residues. CDR3 in DNA: TGTGCCAGCAGCTTAGGGGGGTATGAAGCTTTCTTT. Protein product: CASSLGGYEAFF. Full variable domain (outside the CDR3, taken from reference TRBV7-8 and TRBJ1-1): GAGVSQSPRYKVAKRGQDVALRCDPISGHVSLFWYQQALGQGPEFLTYFQNEAQLDKSGLPSDRFFAERPEGSVSTLKIQRTQQEDSAVYLCASSLGGYEAFFGQGTRLTVV.

This clone was recorded a few times. This chain joins TRBV7-2 and TRBJ1-2; 7 bases are a match to TRBD1. Germline V CDR1 and CDR2: SGHTA, FQGNSA. V trimming: 5 bases; J trimming: 4 bases; junction bases outside the gene matches: 4. The CDR3 covers 13 residues. In nucleotides, the CDR3 is TGTGCCAGCAGCCGCGACAGGGTCTATGGCTACACCTTC. Encoded protein: CASSRDRVYGYTF.

This chain connects TRBV7-2 to TRBJ2-5, with a weak D call TRBD1 (6 bases). The CDR3 is 13 amino acids. Germline V gene data show CDR1 as SGHTA and CDR2 as FQGNSA. The V gene lost 4 bases and the J gene lost 1 base, with 7 bases spanning the gap. The CDR3 sequence: CASSSTGQETQYF. In nucleotides, the CDR3 is TGTGCCAGCAGCTCGACAGGCCAAGAGACCCAGTACTTC.

The genes are TRBV19 and TRBJ2-5, with D perhaps matching TRBD1 or TRBD2 (5 bases each). The length of the CDR3 is 14 residues. Germline V gene lookup returns CDR1 LNHDA and CDR2 SQIVND (reference sequence). Trimming took off 6 bases at V and 1 base at J, with 12 bases between the two ends. The CDR3 DNA follows: TGTGCCAGTAGCATCTCCGGGACCCAAGAGACCCAGTACTTC. Translated, it gives CASSISGTQETQYF.

The CDR3 protein is CASSFGLWDSPLHF. CDR3 sequence (DNA): TGTGCCAGCAGTTTCGGCCTGTGGGATTCACCCCTCCACTTT. This chain connects TRBV27 to TRBJ1-6; D unresolved. The germline CDR1 and CDR2 sequences are MNHEY and SMNVEV (reference sequence). The CDR3 has 14 amino acids. The V end was cut by 3 bases, the J end by 8 bases, with 11 bases between.

The chain carries TRBV7-2 and TRBJ1-6, with a tentative D call TRBD1 (5 bases). Trimming took 4 bases from V and 3 from J, leaving 13 bases between them. The CDR3 length is 16 residues. CDR1 SGHTA and CDR2 FQGNSA come from the germline V gene. The DNA of the CDR3 is TGTGCCAGCAGCTCCGGTGGGGCAGTCTATAATTCACCCCTCCACTTT. Translated, it gives CASSSGGAVYNSPLHF.

The chain couples TRBV7-9 to TRBJ2-3, with D possibly matching TRBD1 (6 bases). Between the trimmed V and J ends, which lost 5 bases and 6 bases, there was a span of 18 bases. The CDR3 totals 15 residues. Germline V CDR1 and CDR2: SEHNR, FQNEAQ (reference sequence). The DNA of the CDR3 is TGTGCCAGCAGCCCTACACAGGGTACAGGGGATACGCAGTATTTT. Amino acids: CASSPTQGTGDTQYF. Full variable domain (rest looked up from reference TRBV7-9 and TRBJ2-3): DTGVSQNPRHKITKRGQNVTFRCDPISEHNRLYWYRQTLGQGPEFLTYFQNEAQLEKSRLLSDRFSAERPKGSFSTLEIQRTEQGDSAMYLCASSPTQGTGDTQYFGPGTRLTVL.

The chain joins TRBV6-5 to TRBJ2-4; D unresolved. This CDR3 is built from 14 residues. Germline V CDR1 and CDR2: MNHEY, SVGAGI. The germline V and J ends were trimmed by 6 bases and 2 bases, with 11 bases remaining between them. The CDR3 nucleotides read TGTGCCAGCAGACTCGACGGGTCCAAAAACATTCAGTACTTC. It is translated as CASRLDGSKNIQYF.

V usage is TRBV4-2 and J usage is TRBJ2-3; 8 bases align to TRBD2. With V trimmed by 3 bases and J by 4 bases, 24 bases remained unmatched. Germline CDR1 reads LGHNA; CDR2 reads YNFKEQ. The length of the CDR3 is 21 residues. DNA for the CDR3: TGTGCCAGCAGCCAGGCGCTTGGACGGGGGGGACGAGGTCGGGGGTCAGATACGCAGTATTTT. It yields the protein CASSQALGRGGRGRGSDTQYF.

CDR3: CASSSRTSGSKETQYF. The CDR3 DNA follows: TGTGCCAGCAGTTCCCGGACTAGCGGGAGTAAAGAGACCCAGTACTTC. This chain links TRBV27 with TRBJ2-5, with 13 bases aligning to TRBD2. The CDR3 runs to 16 residues. With 4 bases clipped from V and 3 bases from J, the junction kept 5 bases outside the gene matches. Germline V gene data show CDR1 as MNHEY and CDR2 as SMNVEV (reference sequence).

The CDR3 loop reads CASRSTGTGGYEQYF. CDR3 bases: TGTGCCAGCAGGTCAACCGGGACAGGGGGCTACGAGCAGTACTTC. This chain uses TRBV28 with TRBJ2-7, with 11 bases identical to TRBD1. Germline loops: CDR1 MDHEN, CDR2 SYDVKM. This CDR3 comprises 15 residues. Germline trimming cut 6 bases from V and 3 bases from J; bases unmatched to any gene: 7.

The rearrangement links TRBV19 to TRBJ1-2; 10 bases match TRBD1. The CDR3 runs to 17 residues. Germline V lookup: CDR1 LNHDA, CDR2 SQIVND (reference sequence). J lost 2 bases, V lost 3 bases, and 9 bases had no gene match. CDR3 nucleotide sequence: TGTGCCAGTAGTATGCCGACAGGGGGCCGGGCGAACTATGGCTACACCTTC. This codes for CASSMPTGGRANYGYTF.

The chain uses TRBV7-9 and TRBJ1-4; no definite D call. The CDR3 has 13 residues. Per the germline V gene, CDR1 is SEHNR and CDR2 is FQNEAQ (reference sequence). V was cut by 1 base and J by 8 bases, with 8 bases left in between. CDR3 in DNA: TGTGCCAGCAGCTTAGGGGCCTTCGAAAAACTGTTTTTT. Amino acids: CASSLGAFEKLFF.

The J gene is TRBJ2-6, the V gene TRBV28; 9 nucleotides align to TRBD1. CDR3 length equals 16 residues. Per germline, CDR1 MDHEN and CDR2 SYDVKM. The V segment lost 1 base and the J segment 5 bases; nucleotides outside the gene matches: 3. CDR3 DNA: TGTGCCAGCAGTTTATATGGACAGGGGAGGGCCAACGTCCTGACTTTC. This encodes CASSLYGQGRANVLTF.

The chain carries TRBV18 and TRBJ2-2; D may match TRBD1 or TRBD2 (7 bases each). Germline values: CDR1 KGHSH, CDR2 LQKENI. The CDR3 sequence is 17 residues long. Between the trimmed V and J ends, which lost 2 bases and 3 bases, there was a span of 16 bases. CDR3 sequence (DNA): TGTGCCAGCTCACCAGTCCTCAGGGGGGGCGACACCGGGGAGCTGTTTTTT. Residues: CASSPVLRGGDTGELFF.